These 12 T cell receptor beta chains share one sample of origin, sequenced in a study of cytomegalovirus exposure and HLA in healthy donors. Both 60 Vbeta primers and 13 Jbeta primers went into the PCR. Assay: immunoSEQ multiplex PCR; the TCRdb copy retains only in-frame clones and omits some. Of 150,000 to 200,000 clones in the sample, approximately 80% were seen once. The sample consisted of PBMCs. These receptors were collected from a woman aged 25 to 45 in good health and CMV-seropositive.

J is TRBJ1-4 and V is TRBV7-2, with 9 bases fitting TRBD1. Per the germline V gene, CDR1 is SGHTA and CDR2 is FQGNSA. With 4 bases clipped from V and 4 bases from J, the junction kept 4 bases outside the gene matches. This CDR3 has 15 residues. This chain's CDR3 is CASSSNRGLNEKLFF. CDR3 nucleotide sequence: TGTGCCAGCAGCTCAAACAGGGGGCTTAATGAAAAACTGTTTTTT.

The chain joins TRBV7-9 to TRBJ2-7; 10 bases match TRBD1. This CDR3 spans 18 amino acids. After removal of 5 bases from V and 0 bases from J, the junction contained 13 bases not matched to a gene. Germline V lookup: CDR1 SEHNR, CDR2 FQNEAQ (reference sequence). The CDR3 here is CASSPTVGDRGVSYEQYF. The CDR3 DNA reads TGTGCCAGCAGCCCTACAGTAGGGGACAGGGGCGTCTCCTACGAGCAGTACTTC.

The rearrangement links TRBV5-4 to TRBJ2-5; tentatively, D is TRBD1 (6 bases). The CDR3 runs 16 residues. The germline CDR1 and CDR2 sequences are SGHNT and YYREEE (reference sequence). V was shortened by 2 bases and J by 5 bases, with 19 bases between the two germline ends. CDR3 loop: CASSLRNRDGLETQYF. The CDR3 nucleotides read TGTGCCAGCAGCTTAAGAAACAGGGACGGCTTGGAGACCCAGTACTTC.

This clone was found once. The V gene is TRBV9, the J gene TRBJ2-7, with 9 bases lining up with TRBD1. The J segment lost 6 bases and the V segment lost 6 bases, leaving 7 bases of the junction unmatched. The CDR3 extends over 13 amino acids. The germline CDR1 and CDR2 sequences are SGDLS and YYNGEE. The CDR3 spells CASNRDRDVEQYF. In DNA form, the CDR3 reads TGTGCCAGCAACCGGGACAGGGATGTCGAGCAGTACTTC.

This chain connects TRBV28 to TRBJ2-5; 10 nucleotides line up with TRBD1. The CDR3 totals 16 residues. V was clipped by 3 bases and J by 4 bases; unmatched bases: 8. CDR1 is MDHEN and CDR2 is SYDVKM in the germline V gene. This CDR3 reads CASSFPRQGAGETQYF. In DNA form, the CDR3 reads TGTGCCAGCAGTTTTCCCCGACAGGGGGCGGGAGAGACCCAGTACTTC. Together with reference TRBV28 and TRBJ2-5, the CDR3 gives the full variable domain: DVKVTQSSRYLVKRTGEKVFLECVQDMDHENMFWYRQDPGLGLRLIYFSYDVKMKEKGDIPEGYSVSREKKERFSLILESASTNQTSMYLCASSFPRQGAGETQYFGPGTRLLVL.

This chain uses TRBV28 with TRBJ1-2, with 8 bases that match TRBD1. Unmatched junction bases numbered 5, after V lost 3 bases and J lost 8 bases. This CDR3 spans 13 amino acids. Germline V gives CDR1 MDHEN, CDR2 SYDVKM. The CDR3 nucleotides are TGTGCCAGCAGTTTGGACAGGGTAAGAGGCTACACCTTC. Its translation is CASSLDRVRGYTF.

The chain is built from TRBV7-6 and TRBJ1-3; possible D gene TRBD1, 6 bases. V lost 5 bases and J lost 2, with 28 bases in between. This CDR3 spans 20 amino acids. Per the germline V gene, CDR1 is SGHVS and CDR2 is FNYEAQ. CDR3 sequence: CASSPTGVPQGFIAGNTIYF. The CDR3, as DNA: TGTGCCAGCAGCCCGACTGGGGTCCCACAGGGTTTTATAGCTGGAAACACCATATATTTT.

The genes are TRBV5-1 and TRBJ2-2, with 9 bases matching TRBD1. The germline gives CDR1 SGHRS, CDR2 YFSETQ. V dropped 2 bases and J dropped 4; count of bases not matched to a gene: 3. The CDR3 is made up of 15 amino acids. CDR3 sequence: CASSFGDRVTGELFF. Here the CDR3 DNA reads TGCGCCAGCAGCTTCGGGGACAGGGTCACCGGGGAGCTGTTTTTT. Using reference TRBV5-1 and TRBJ2-2 for the parts outside the CDR3, the full variable domain is KAGVTQTPRYLIKTRGQQVTLSCSPISGHRSVSWYQQTPGQGLQFLFEYFSETQRNKGNFPGRFSGRQFSNSRSEMNVSTLELGDSALYLCASSFGDRVTGELFFGEGSRLTVL.

The chain carries TRBV28 and TRBJ2-1; 10 positions agree with TRBD1. V lost 6 bases to trimming and J lost 7 bases; unmatched junction nucleotides: 9. This CDR3 region has 15 residues. Germline CDR1 reads MDHEN; CDR2 reads SYDVKM. The CDR3 DNA reads as TGTGCCAGCAGCCAACTGGGACAGGGGACAAATGAGCAGTTCTTC. Residues: CASSQLGQGTNEQFF.

The rearrangement links TRBV5-5 to TRBJ2-7, with a weak D call TRBD2 (5 bases). In germline, CDR1 is SGHKS, CDR2 YYEKEE (reference sequence). Trimming removed 1 base from V and 0 bases from J, with 14 bases in between. The CDR3 runs 16 residues. This CDR3 reads CASSLTLARSSYEQYF. The DNA for the CDR3 is TGTGCCAGCAGCTTGACCCTAGCTCGGAGCTCCTACGAGCAGTACTTC.

This chain uses TRBV11-2 with TRBJ2-5; 13 nucleotides match TRBD2. CDR1 SGHAT and CDR2 FQNNGV come from the germline V gene. The ends lost 8 bases at V and 3 bases at J; junction bases unmatched: 3. The CDR3 is 14 amino acids. The CDR3 region has the DNA TGTGCCAGCCAGACTAGCGGGGGGAAAGAGACCCAGTACTTC. Translating gives CASQTSGGKETQYF.

The chain has TRBV28 and TRBJ2-1; TRBD1 matches 7 bases. V gave up 6 bases and J gave up 6 bases; unmatched junction bases: 11. CDR1 is MDHEN, CDR2 SYDVKM, per germline. CDR3 length equals 15 residues. The CDR3 is CASRTLGGGGNEQFF. The CDR3 DNA reads TGTGCCAGCAGAACACTAGGGGGCGGTGGCAATGAGCAGTTCTTC.